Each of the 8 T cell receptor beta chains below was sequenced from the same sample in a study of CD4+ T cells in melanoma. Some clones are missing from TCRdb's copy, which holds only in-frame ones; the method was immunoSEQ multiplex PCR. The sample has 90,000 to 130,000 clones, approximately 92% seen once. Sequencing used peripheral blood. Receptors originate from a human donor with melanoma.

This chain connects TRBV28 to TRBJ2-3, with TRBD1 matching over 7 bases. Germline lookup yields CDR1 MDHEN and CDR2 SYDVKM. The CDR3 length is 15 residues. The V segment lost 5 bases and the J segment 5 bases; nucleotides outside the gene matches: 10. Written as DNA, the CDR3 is TGTGCCAGCAGTCCGGCGAAGGGGGCCCAAGATACGCAGTATTTT. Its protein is CASSPAKGAQDTQYF.

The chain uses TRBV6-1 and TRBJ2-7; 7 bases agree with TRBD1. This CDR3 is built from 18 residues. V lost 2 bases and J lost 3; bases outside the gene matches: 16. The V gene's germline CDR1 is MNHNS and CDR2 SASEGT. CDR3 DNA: TGTGCCAGCAGTGAACGGTTCTGGGCAGGGGGTATCAGCTACGAGCAGTACTTC. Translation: CASSERFWAGGISYEQYF.

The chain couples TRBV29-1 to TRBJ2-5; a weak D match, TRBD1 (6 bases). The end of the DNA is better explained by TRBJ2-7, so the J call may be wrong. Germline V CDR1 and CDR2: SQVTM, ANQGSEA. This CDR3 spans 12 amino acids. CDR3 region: CSVVPTGYEQYF. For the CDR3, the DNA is TGCAGCGTTGTCCCGACAGGCTACGAGCAGTACTTC.

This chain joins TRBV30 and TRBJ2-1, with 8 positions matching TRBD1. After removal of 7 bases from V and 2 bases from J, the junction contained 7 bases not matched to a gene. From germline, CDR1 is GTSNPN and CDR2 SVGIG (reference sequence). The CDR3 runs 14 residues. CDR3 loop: CASNQGAPYNEQFF. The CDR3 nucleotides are TGTGCCTCAAACCAGGGGGCTCCCTACAATGAGCAGTTCTTC.

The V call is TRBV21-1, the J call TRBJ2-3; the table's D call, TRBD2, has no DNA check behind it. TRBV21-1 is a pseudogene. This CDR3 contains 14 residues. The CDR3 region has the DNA TGTGCCAGCAGCAAAGCCAGAGCCGGGGATACGCAGTATTTT. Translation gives CASSKARAGDTQYF.

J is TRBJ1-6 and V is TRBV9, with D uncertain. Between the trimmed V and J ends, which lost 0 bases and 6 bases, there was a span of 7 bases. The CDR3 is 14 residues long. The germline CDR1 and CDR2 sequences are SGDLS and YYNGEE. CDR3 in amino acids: CASSVGSLNSPLHF. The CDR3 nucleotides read TGTGCCAGCAGCGTAGGATCTCTTAATTCACCCCTCCACTTT.

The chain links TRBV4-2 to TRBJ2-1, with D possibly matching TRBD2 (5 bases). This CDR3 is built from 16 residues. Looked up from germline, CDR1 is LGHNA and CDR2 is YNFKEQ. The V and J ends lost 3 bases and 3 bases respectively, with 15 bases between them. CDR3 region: CASSHVTRLGYNEQFF. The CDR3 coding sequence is TGTGCCAGCAGCCACGTTACTAGGCTCGGCTACAATGAGCAGTTCTTC.

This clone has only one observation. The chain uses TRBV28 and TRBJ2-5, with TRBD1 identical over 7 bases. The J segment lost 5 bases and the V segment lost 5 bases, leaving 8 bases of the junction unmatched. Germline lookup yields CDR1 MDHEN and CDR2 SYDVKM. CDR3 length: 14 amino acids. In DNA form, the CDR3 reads TGTGCCAGCAGTAGAACAGGGGCCCGGGAGACCCAGTACTTC. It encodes CASSRTGARETQYF.